This T cell receptor beta chain was observed in a study of T cell changes during pregnancy in multiple sclerosis. Germline V gives CDR1 MNHNY, CDR2 SVGAGI (reference sequence). CDR3 length: 13 residues. Trimming cost V 6 bases and J 8 bases; bases outside gene matches: 3. This table comes from immunoSEQ multiplex PCR, and its TCRdb copy is limited to in-frame clones, with some not included. The sample records tens of thousands of clones, about nine tenths being singletons. Sequenced material: CD4+ T cells from peripheral blood mononuclear cells, taken after pregnancy. The clonotype comes from a female donor in good health, enrolled as a control in a pregnancy study. The genes are TRBV6-6 and TRBJ2-1; 11 nucleotides match TRBD2. The chain's CDR3 is CASSRLAGHEQFF. CDR3 in DNA: TGTGCCAGCAGCCGACTAGCGGGGCATGAGCAGTTCTTC.